This TCR beta chain is from a study of blood T cell repertoires in COVID-19. The overall study: Sites across the United States, Italy and Spain contributed samples from acute and convalescent COVID-19. Sample material is recorded as cDNA or gDNA derived from T cells, B-cell-depleted T cells, or PBMCs.

Study processing details: Counts of nucleated cells, estimated from reference gene primer amplification, were obtained. The table came from immunoSEQ multiplex PCR; TCRdb's copy has only in-frame clones and leaves some out. That table furnishes V, J and clone size, whereas the DNA furnished D and trimming. The sample contains approximately 72,000 clones, roughly 90% of which appear only once. V was pared by 6 bases and J by 2 bases, with 14 bases of the junction left unmatched. Germline CDR1 reads MGHDK; CDR2 reads SYGVNS. The CDR3 is 17 amino acids. The sequenced material came from peripheral blood. This clonotype originated in a man in his fifties with acute or convalescent COVID-19. The rearrangement joins TRBV25-1 to TRBJ1-2; 8 bases are a match to TRBD1. CDR3 nucleotides: TGTGCCAGCAGCGCTCCTTCGTGGACAGGGAGGAACTATGGCTACACCTTC. Residues: CASSAPSWTGRNYGYTF.